Below, 17 T cell receptor beta chains from the same sample are listed, as sequenced in a study of post-analysis software for immune sequencing data. Study findings and constraints: Patients carried four or five TRBV segments more frequently than controls did, and TRBV5-6, TRBV5-1 and TRBV20-1 were among them.

Their specific antigens are unknown. cDNA libraries of TCR beta carried unique molecular identifiers. One entry per CDR3 protein, called by TCRdb with MiXCR from the PCR reads. The table has a few hundred thousand distinct CDR3 sequences, 35% to 45% seen once. The sequencing input was blood. Receptors were obtained from a girl aged 5 to 17 with multiple sclerosis.

This chain uses TRBV5-1 with TRBJ1-1; D not certain. The CDR3 sequence is 14 residues long. CDR1 and CDR2 from the germline V gene are SGHRS and YFSETQ. Trimming removed 0 bases from V and 3 bases from J, with 9 bases in between. CDR3 residues: CASSLVWVYTEAFF. DNA for the CDR3: TGCGCCAGCAGCTTGGTGTGGGTGTACACTGAAGCTTTCTTT.

As for this clonotype: A much larger clone differs by one base, so this may be a read error. The chain is built from TRBV4-1 and TRBJ2-7; TRBD2 aligns across 12 bases. CDR3 length equals 15 residues. Looked up from germline, CDR1 is MGHRA and CDR2 is YSYEKL. V lost 4 bases and J lost 0; bases outside the gene matches: 1. Written as DNA, the CDR3 is TGCGCCAGCAGCCCGACTAGCGGGAGCTCCTACGAGCAGTACGTC. Translation: CASSPTSGSSYEQYV.

This clonotype was observed many times. The V call is TRBV20-1, the J call TRBJ2-5, with a tentative D call TRBD2 (6 bases). The CDR3 loop spans 14 amino acids. The V gene's germline CDR1 is DFQATT and CDR2 SNEGSKA (reference sequence). The V and J ends lost 4 bases and 3 bases respectively, with 15 bases between them. CDR3 bases: TGCAGTGCTAACGGCGGGGCCACTAAAGAGACCCAGTACTTC. This codes for CSANGGATKETQYF.

The chain couples TRBV27 to TRBJ1-1, with 10 bases identical to TRBD1. The CDR3 totals 18 residues. V dropped 3 bases and J dropped 5; count of bases not matched to a gene: 15. Germline lookup yields CDR1 MNHEY and CDR2 SMNVEV (reference sequence). In DNA, the CDR3 is TGTGCCAGCAGTTTCGGAGGGGGTGACAGGGGGCGCGGGACTGAAGCTTTCTTT. Translated: CASSFGGGDRGRGTEAFF.

Of note for this clonotype: One base away lies a much larger clone, so this may be a sequencing read error. The chain carries TRBV20-1 and TRBJ2-1; D is perhaps TRBD2 (6 bases). The assigned J gene may be wrong: the sequence end matches TRBJ2-7 better. Germline-derived CDR1 and CDR2 are DFQATT and SNEGSKA (reference sequence). This CDR3 spans 17 amino acids. CDR3 bases: TGCAGTGCTAGAGACGTCTCCCGGGAGAGCTCCTACAATGAGCAGTACTTC. Its translation: CSARDVSRESSYNEQYF.

The table lists this clonotype with a few counts. This rearrangement joins TRBV20-1 to TRBJ1-1; possibly TRBD1 for D (5 bases). V shed 0 bases and J shed 1 base, with 9 bases lying between them. The CDR3 is 14 residues long. Germline V lookup: CDR1 DFQATT, CDR2 SNEGSKA (reference sequence). The CDR3, as DNA: TGCAGTGCTAGAGATGGGGGTTCGAACACTGAAGCTTTCTTT. Translating it yields CSARDGGSNTEAFF.

In this sample, this clonotype turned up many times. This chain connects TRBV2 to TRBJ1-5; 9 bases map to TRBD1. Looked up from germline, CDR1 is SNHLY and CDR2 is FYNNEI. V shed 7 bases, J shed 1 base, and the junction held 8 bases outside the gene matches. CDR3 size: 16 residues. The CDR3 here is CASKTGQGTSNQPQHF. For the CDR3, the DNA is TGTGCCAGCAAGACCGGACAGGGGACGAGCAATCAGCCCCAGCATTTT. Filled out from reference TRBV2 and TRBJ1-5, the complete variable domain reads EPEVTQTPSHQVTQMGQEVILRCVPISNHLYFYWYRQILGQKVEFLVSFYNNEISEKSEIFDDQFSVERPDGSNFTLKIRSTKLEDSAMYFCASKTGQGTSNQPQHFGDGTRLSIL.

The chain links TRBV11-2 to TRBJ2-2; 10 bases are shared with TRBD2. Trimming removed 5 bases from V and 3 bases from J; junction bases left unmatched: 3. This CDR3 comprises 15 residues. Germline CDR1 and CDR2: SGHAT and FQNNGV. The CDR3 protein is CASSPGLAHTGELFF. DNA of the CDR3: TGTGCCAGCAGCCCGGGACTAGCGCACACCGGGGAGCTGTTTTTT.

This chain joins TRBV11-2 and TRBJ2-1; 9 bases map to TRBD2. V gave up 5 bases and J gave up 8 bases; unmatched junction bases: 16. The CDR3 contains 17 residues. CDR1 is SGHAT and CDR2 is FQNNGV in the germline V gene. The CDR3 coding sequence is TGTGCCAGCAGCACCTCTATCGGGCTAGCGGGGAAGGATGAGCAGTTCTTC. Translation: CASSTSIGLAGKDEQFF. The full variable domain, with the rest looked up from reference TRBV11-2 and TRBJ2-1, is EAGVAQSPRYKIIEKRQSVAFWCNPISGHATLYWYQQILGQGPKLLIQFQNNGVVDDSQLPKDRFSAERLKGVDSTLKIQPAKLEDSAVYLCASSTSIGLAGKDEQFFGPGTRLTVL.

This clonotype was found a few times. A much larger clone is a single base away; this may be a read error. This sequence joins TRBV7-2 and TRBJ1-2; 7 nucleotides agree with TRBD1. This CDR3 has 14 residues. Germline-derived CDR1 and CDR2 are SGHTA and FQGNSA. V dropped 6 bases and J dropped 4; count of bases not matched to a gene: 8. DNA for the CDR3: TGTGCCAGCAGTCCCCCAGGGGGAGGCTATGGCTACACCTTC. It is translated as CASSPPGGGYGYTF.

This chain connects TRBV14 to TRBJ1-3, with TRBD1 as a possible D gene (5 bases). V lost 4 bases, J lost 7 bases, and 20 bases lay in between. CDR1 is SGHDN and CDR2 is FVKESK in the germline V gene. There are 16 residues in the CDR3. The CDR3 nucleotides read TGTGCCAGCAGCCTCATAACCGGGACGGCGGGTAACACCATATATTTT. It yields the protein CASSLITGTAGNTIYF. The complete variable domain, with remaining parts taken from reference TRBV14 and TRBJ1-3, reads EAGVTQFPSHSVIEKGQTVTLRCDPISGHDNLYWYRRVMGKEIKFLLHFVKESKQDESGMPNNRFLAERTGGTYSTLKVQPAELEDSGVYFCASSLITGTAGNTIYFGEGSWLTVV.

This clonotype was recorded at least ten times. The V and J genes are TRBV20-1 and TRBJ1-1, with TRBD1 as a possible D gene (5 bases). The germline V and J ends were trimmed by 5 bases and 0 bases, with 10 bases remaining between them. There are 13 residues in the CDR3. From germline, CDR1 is DFQATT and CDR2 SNEGSKA (reference sequence). The chain's CDR3 is CSAWDGLNTEAFF. In DNA form, the CDR3 reads TGCAGTGCTTGGGACGGACTGAACACTGAAGCTTTCTTT.

The V gene is TRBV7-9, the J gene TRBJ2-2; no reliable D call. With 3 bases removed from V and 3 bases from J, the gap between germline ends came to 8 bases. CDR1 SEHNR and CDR2 FQNEAQ come from the germline V gene (reference sequence). CDR3 length: 14 amino acids. CDR3 region: CASSLGFDTGELFF. CDR3 in DNA: TGTGCCAGCAGCTTGGGTTTCGACACCGGGGAGCTGTTTTTT.

This clonotype was recorded once. The rearrangement uses TRBV20-1 and TRBJ2-5; 8 positions agree with TRBD2. Germline CDR1 DFQATT, CDR2 SNEGSKA (reference sequence). The CDR3 contains 16 residues. J was trimmed by 4 bases and V by 5 bases; bases with no gene match: 15. The CDR3 loop reads CSADVGRGGMGETQYF. CDR3 nucleotides: TGCAGTGCTGATGTAGGCCGGGGGGGCATGGGAGAGACCCAGTACTTC.

This chain links TRBV6-5 with TRBJ1-5; maybe TRBD1 (6 bases). The CDR3 has 13 residues. Between the trimmed V and J ends, which lost 0 bases and 8 bases, there was a span of 8 bases. Germline V CDR1 and CDR2: MNHEY, SVGAGI. Here the CDR3 DNA reads TGTGCCAGCAGTTACTCGGGGGCGAAGCCCCAGCATTTT. Translating gives CASSYSGAKPQHF.

This clonotype has only a few counts. This chain joins TRBV12-3 or TRBV12-4 and TRBJ2-3, with 9 bases aligning to TRBD2. CDR3 length: 17 amino acids. The ends lost 2 bases at V and 8 bases at J; junction bases unmatched: 14. CDR3 residues: CASSLSGSGRLRGTQYF. CDR3 DNA: TGTGCCAGCAGTTTATCGGGCAGCGGGAGGTTACGGGGTACGCAGTATTTT.

CDR3 bases: TGTGCCAGCAGCATAGGGACAGGGGGGGAGCAGTACTTC. Translating gives CASSIGTGGEQYF. The chain recombines TRBV7-3 with TRBJ2-7; TRBD1 matches 11 bases. This CDR3 has 13 residues. The germline gives CDR1 SGHTA, CDR2 FQGTGA. Unmatched junction bases numbered 4, after V lost 5 bases and J lost 7 bases.